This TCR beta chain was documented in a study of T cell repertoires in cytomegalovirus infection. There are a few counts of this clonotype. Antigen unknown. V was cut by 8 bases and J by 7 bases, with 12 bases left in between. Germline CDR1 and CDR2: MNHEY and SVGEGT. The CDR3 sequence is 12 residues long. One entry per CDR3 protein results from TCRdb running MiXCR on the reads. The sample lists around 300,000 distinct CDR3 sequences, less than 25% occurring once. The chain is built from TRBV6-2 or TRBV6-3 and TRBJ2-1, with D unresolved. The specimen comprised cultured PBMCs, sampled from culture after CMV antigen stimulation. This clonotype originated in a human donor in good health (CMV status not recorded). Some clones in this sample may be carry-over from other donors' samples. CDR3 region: CASAKGRNEQFF. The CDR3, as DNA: TGTGCCAGCGCAAAAGGGCGAAATGAGCAGTTCTTC.